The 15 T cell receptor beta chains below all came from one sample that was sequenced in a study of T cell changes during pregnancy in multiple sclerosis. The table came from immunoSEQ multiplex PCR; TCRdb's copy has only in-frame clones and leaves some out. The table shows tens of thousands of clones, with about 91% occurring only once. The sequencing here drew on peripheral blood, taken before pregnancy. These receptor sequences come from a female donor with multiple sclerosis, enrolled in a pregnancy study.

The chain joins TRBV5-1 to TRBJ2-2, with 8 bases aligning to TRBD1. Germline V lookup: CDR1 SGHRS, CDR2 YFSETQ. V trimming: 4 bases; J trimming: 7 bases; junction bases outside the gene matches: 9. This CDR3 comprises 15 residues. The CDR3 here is CASSPGQGSVGELFF. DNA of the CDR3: TGCGCCAGCAGCCCAGGACAGGGTTCGGTCGGGGAGCTGTTTTTT.

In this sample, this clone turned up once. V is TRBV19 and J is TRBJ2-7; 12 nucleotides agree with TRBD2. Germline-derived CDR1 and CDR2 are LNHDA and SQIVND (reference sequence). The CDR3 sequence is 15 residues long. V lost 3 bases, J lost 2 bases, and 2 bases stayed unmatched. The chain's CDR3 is CASSIASGRAYEQYF. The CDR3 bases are TGTGCCAGTAGTATTGCTAGCGGGAGGGCCTACGAGCAGTACTTC. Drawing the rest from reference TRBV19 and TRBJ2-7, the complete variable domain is DGGITQSPKYLFRKEGQNVTLSCEQNLNHDAMYWYRQDPGQGLRLIYYSQIVNDFQKGDIAEGYSVSREKKESFPLTVTSAQKNPTAFYLCASSIASGRAYEQYFGPGTRLTVT.

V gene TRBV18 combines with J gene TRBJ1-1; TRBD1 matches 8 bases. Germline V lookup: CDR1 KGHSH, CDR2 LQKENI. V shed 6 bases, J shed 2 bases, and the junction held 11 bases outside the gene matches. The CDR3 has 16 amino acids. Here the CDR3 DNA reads TGTGCCAGCTCCCTCCTGCAGGACAGGGAAAACACTGAAGCTTTCTTT. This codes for CASSLLQDRENTEAFF.

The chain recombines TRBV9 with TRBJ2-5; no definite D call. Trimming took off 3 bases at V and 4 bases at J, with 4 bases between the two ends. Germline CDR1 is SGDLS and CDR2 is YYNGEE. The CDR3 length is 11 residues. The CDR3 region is CASSAGETQYF. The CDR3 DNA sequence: TGTGCCAGCAGCGCAGGAGAGACCCAGTACTTC.

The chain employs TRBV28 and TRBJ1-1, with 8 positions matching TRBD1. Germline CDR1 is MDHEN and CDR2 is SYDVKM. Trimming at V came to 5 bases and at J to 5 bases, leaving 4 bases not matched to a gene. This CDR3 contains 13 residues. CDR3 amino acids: CASSTGGGTEAFF. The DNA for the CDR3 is TGTGCCAGCAGTACAGGGGGTGGAACTGAAGCTTTCTTT.

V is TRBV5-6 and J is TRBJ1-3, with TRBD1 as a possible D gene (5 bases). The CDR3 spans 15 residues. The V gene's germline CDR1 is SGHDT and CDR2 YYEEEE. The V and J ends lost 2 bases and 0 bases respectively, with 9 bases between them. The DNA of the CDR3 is TGTGCCAGCAGCTTTTGGGGCAGCTCTGGAAACACCATATATTTT. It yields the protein CASSFWGSSGNTIYF.

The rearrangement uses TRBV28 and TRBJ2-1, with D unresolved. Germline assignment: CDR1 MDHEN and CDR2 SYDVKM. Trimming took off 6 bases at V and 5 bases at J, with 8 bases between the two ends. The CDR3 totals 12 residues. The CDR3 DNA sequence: TGTGCCAGCAGCGCGTCGGACAATGAGCAGTTCTTC. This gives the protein CASSASDNEQFF.

DNA for the CDR3: TGTGCCAGCAGCGAGGGTAGCGGGATCACAGATACGCAGTATTTT. Protein sequence: CASSEGSGITDTQYF. V and J are TRBV6-1 and TRBJ2-3; the match to TRBD2 covers 8 bases. CDR3 length: 15 amino acids. The germline gives CDR1 MNHNS, CDR2 SASEGT. Trimming took 6 bases from V and 2 from J; bases not matched to a gene: 7.

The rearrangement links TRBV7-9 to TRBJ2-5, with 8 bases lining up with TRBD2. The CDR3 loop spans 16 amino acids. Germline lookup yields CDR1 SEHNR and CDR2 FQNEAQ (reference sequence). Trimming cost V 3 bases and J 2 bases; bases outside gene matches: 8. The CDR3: CASSLGLESSQETQYF. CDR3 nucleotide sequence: TGTGCCAGCAGCTTGGGACTAGAATCTTCTCAAGAGACCCAGTACTTC.

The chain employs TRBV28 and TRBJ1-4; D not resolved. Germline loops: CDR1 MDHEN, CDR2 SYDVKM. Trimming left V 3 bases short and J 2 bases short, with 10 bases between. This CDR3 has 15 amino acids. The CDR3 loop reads CASSLSVHTNEKLFF. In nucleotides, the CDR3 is TGTGCCAGCAGTTTGTCAGTTCACACTAATGAAAAACTGTTTTTT.

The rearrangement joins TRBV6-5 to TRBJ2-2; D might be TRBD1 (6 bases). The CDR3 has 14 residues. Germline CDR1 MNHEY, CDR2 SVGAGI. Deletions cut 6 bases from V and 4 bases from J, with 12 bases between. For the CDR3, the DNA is TGTGCCAGCAGCGCTACAGGGACCACCGGGGAGCTGTTTTTT. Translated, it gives CASSATGTTGELFF.

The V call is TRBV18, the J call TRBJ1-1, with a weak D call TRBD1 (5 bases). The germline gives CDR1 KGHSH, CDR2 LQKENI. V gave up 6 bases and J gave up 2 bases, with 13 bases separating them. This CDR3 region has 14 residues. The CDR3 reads CASSPGGSNTEAFF. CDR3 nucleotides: TGTGCCAGCTCCCCCGGGGGGAGTAACACTGAAGCTTTCTTT.

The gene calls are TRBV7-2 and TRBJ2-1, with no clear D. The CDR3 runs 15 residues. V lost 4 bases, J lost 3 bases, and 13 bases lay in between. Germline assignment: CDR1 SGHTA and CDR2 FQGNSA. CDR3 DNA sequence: TGTGCCAGCAGCTCCCTAGGCCAAGTCTACAATGAGCAGTTCTTC. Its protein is CASSSLGQVYNEQFF.

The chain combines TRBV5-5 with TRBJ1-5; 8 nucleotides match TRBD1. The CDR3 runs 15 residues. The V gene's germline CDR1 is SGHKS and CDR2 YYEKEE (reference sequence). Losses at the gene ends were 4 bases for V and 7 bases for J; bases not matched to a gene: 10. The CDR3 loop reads CASSRTGSDGQPQHF. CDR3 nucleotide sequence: TGTGCCAGCAGCCGGACAGGGTCAGATGGGCAGCCCCAGCATTTT.

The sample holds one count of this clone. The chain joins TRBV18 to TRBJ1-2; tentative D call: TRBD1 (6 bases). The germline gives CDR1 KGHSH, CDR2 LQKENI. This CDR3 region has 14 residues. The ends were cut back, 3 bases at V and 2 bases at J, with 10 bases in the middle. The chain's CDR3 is CASSPLGQNYGYTF. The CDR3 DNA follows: TGTGCCAGCTCACCCCTAGGACAGAACTATGGCTACACCTTC.